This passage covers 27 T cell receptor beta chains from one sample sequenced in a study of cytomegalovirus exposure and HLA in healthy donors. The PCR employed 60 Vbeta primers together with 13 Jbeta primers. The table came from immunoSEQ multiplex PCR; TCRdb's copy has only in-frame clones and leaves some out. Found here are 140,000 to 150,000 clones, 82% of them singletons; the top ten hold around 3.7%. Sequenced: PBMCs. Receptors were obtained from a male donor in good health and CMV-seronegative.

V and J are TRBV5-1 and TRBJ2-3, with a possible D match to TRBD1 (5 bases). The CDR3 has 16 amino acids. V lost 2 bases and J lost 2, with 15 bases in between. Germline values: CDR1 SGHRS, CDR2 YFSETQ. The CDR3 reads CASSLAQASTTDTQYF. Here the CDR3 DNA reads TGCGCCAGCAGCTTAGCACAGGCCTCTACCACAGATACGCAGTATTTT.

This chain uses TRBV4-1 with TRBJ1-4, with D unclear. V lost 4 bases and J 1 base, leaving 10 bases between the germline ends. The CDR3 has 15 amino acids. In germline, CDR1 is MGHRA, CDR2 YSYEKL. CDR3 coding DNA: TGCGCCAGCAGCCTCACAGCTGTAACTAATGAAAAACTGTTTTTT. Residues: CASSLTAVTNEKLFF.

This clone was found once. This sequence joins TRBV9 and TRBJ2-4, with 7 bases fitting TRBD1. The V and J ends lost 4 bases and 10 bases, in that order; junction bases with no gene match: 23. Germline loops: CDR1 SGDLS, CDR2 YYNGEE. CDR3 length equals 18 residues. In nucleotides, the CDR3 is TGTGCCAGCAGCCCGCCTACTACGACAGGGCGCGATAATTTAATTCAGTACTTC. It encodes CASSPPTTTGRDNLIQYF. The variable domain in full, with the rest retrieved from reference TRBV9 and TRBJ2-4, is DSGVTQTPKHLITATGQRVTLRCSPRSGDLSVYWYQQSLDQGLQFLIQYYNGEERAKGNILERFSAQQFPDLHSELNLSSLELGDSALYFCASSPPTTTGRDNLIQYFGAGTRLSVL.

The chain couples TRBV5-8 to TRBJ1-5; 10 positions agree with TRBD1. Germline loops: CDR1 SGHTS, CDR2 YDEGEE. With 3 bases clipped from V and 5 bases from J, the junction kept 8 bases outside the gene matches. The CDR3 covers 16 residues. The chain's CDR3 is CASSSWTGGTDQPQHF. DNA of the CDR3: TGTGCCAGCAGCTCGTGGACAGGGGGAACCGATCAGCCCCAGCATTTT.

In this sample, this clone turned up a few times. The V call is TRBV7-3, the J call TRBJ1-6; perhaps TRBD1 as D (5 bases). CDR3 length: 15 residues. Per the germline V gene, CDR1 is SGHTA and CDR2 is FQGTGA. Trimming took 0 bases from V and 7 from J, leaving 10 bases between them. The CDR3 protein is CASSLTPDMNSPLHF. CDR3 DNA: TGTGCCAGCAGCTTAACCCCGGACATGAATTCACCCCTCCACTTT.

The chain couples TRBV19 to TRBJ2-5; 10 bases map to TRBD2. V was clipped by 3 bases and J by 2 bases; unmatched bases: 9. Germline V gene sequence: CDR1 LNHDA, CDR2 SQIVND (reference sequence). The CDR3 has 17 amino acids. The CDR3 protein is CASSIPGRTSGQETQYF. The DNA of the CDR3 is TGTGCCAGTAGTATCCCGGGGCGGACTAGCGGACAAGAGACCCAGTACTTC.

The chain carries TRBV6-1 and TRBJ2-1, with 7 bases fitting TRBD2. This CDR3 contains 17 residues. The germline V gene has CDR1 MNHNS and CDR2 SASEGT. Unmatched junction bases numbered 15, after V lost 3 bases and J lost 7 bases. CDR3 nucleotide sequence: TGTGCCAGCAGTGAGAGGGAGACTAGCTTATTCTGGAATGAGCAGTTCTTC. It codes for CASSERETSLFWNEQFF.

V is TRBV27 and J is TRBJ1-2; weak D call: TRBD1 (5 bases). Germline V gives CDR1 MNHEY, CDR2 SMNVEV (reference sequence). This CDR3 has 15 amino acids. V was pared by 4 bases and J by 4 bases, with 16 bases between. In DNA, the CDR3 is TGTGCCAGCAGTTCCACGCCGGGACTTACCTATGGCTACACCTTC. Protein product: CASSSTPGLTYGYTF.

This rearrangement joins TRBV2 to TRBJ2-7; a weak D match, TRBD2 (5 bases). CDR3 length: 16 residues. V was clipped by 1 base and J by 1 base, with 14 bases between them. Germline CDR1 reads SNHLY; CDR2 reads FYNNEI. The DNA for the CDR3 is TGTGCCAGCAGTGAAGGCGGGTGGGCCCCTTCCTACGAGCAGTACTTC. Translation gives CASSEGGWAPSYEQYF. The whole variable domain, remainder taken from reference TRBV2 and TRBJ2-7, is EPEVTQTPSHQVTQMGQEVILRCVPISNHLYFYWYRQILGQKVEFLVSFYNNEISEKSEIFDDQFSVERPDGSNFTLKIRSTKLEDSAMYFCASSEGGWAPSYEQYFGPGTRLTVT.

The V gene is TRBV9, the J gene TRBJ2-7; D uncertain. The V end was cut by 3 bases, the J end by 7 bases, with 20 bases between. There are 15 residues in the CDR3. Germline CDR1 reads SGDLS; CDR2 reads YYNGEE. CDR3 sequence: CASSATPGYPGEQYF. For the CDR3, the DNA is TGTGCCAGCAGCGCAACCCCCGGGTATCCCGGGGAGCAGTACTTC. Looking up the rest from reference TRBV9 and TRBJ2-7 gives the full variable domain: DSGVTQTPKHLITATGQRVTLRCSPRSGDLSVYWYQQSLDQGLQFLIQYYNGEERAKGNILERFSAQQFPDLHSELNLSSLELGDSALYFCASSATPGYPGEQYFGPGTRLTVT.

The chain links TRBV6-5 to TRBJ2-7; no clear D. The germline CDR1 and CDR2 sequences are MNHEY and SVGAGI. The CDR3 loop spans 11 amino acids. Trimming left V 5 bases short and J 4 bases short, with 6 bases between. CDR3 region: CASSSLYEQYF. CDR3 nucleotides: TGTGCCAGCAGTAGCCTTTACGAGCAGTACTTC.

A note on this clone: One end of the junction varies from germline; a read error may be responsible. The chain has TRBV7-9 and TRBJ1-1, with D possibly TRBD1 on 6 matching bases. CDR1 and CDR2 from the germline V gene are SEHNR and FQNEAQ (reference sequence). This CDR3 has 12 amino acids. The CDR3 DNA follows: TGTTCCAGCAGTCCAGGACAGCCTGAAGCTTTCTTT. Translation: CSSSPGQPEAFF.

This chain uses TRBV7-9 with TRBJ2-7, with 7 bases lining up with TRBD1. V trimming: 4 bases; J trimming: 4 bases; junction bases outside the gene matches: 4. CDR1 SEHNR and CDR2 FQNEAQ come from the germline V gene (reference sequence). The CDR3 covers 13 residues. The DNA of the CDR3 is TGTGCCAGCAGCTCCGGGACAGAATACGAGCAGTACTTC. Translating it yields CASSSGTEYEQYF.

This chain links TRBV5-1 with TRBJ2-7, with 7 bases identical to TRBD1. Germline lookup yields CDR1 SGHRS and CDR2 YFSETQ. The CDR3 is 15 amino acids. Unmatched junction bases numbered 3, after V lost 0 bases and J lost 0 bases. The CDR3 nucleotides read TGCGCCAGCAGCTTGGAGGCAGGGGGCTCCTACGAGCAGTACTTC. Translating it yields CASSLEAGGSYEQYF.

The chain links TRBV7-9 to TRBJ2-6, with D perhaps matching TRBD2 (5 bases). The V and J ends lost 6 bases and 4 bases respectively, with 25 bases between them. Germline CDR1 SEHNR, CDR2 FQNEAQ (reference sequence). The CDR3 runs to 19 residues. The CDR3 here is CASRGFSGDGVSGANVLTF. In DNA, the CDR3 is TGTGCCAGCAGGGGCTTCTCCGGGGATGGCGTCAGCGGGGCCAACGTCCTGACTTTC.

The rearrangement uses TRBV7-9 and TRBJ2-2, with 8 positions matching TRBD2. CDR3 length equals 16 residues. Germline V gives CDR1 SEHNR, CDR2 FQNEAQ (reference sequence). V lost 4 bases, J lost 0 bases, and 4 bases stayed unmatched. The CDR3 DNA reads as TGTGCCAGCAGCTCCCCGGGGGGGTCGAACACCGGGGAGCTGTTTTTT. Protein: CASSSPGGSNTGELFF. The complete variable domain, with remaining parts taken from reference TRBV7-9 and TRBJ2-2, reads DTGVSQNPRHKITKRGQNVTFRCDPISEHNRLYWYRQTLGQGPEFLTYFQNEAQLEKSRLLSDRFSAERPKGSFSTLEIQRTEQGDSAMYLCASSSPGGSNTGELFFGEGSRLTVL.

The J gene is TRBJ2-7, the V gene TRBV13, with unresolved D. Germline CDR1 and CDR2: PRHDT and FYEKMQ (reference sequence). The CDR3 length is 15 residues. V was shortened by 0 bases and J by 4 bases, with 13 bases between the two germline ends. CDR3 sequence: CASSLGPRGGYEQYF. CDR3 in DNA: TGTGCCAGCAGCTTAGGTCCCAGAGGTGGATACGAGCAGTACTTC.

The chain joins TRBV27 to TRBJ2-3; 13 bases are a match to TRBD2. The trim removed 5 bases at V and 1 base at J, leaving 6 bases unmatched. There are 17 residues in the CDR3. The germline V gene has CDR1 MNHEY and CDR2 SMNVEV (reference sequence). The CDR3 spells CASSPGLAGAGTDTQYF. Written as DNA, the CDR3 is TGTGCCAGCAGTCCCGGACTAGCGGGAGCGGGCACAGATACGCAGTATTTT.

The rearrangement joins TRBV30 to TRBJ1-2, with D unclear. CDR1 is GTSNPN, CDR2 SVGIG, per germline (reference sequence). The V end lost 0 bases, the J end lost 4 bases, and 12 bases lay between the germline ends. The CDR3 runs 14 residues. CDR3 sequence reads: CAWSVRSGFYGYTF. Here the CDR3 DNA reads TGTGCCTGGAGTGTACGGTCGGGGTTCTATGGCTACACCTTC. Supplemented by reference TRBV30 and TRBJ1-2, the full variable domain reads SQTIHQWPATLVQPVGSPLSLECTVEGTSNPNLYWYRQAAGRGLQLLFYSVGIGQISSEVPQNLSASRPQDRQFILSSKKLLLSDSGFYLCAWSVRSGFYGYTFGSGTRLTVV.

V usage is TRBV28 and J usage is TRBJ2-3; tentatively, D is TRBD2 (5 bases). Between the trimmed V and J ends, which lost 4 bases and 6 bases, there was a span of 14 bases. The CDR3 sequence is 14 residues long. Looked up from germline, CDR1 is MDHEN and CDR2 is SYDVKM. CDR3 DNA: TGTGCCAGCAGTTCCAGGACTCCCGTTGATACGCAGTATTTT. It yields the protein CASSSRTPVDTQYF. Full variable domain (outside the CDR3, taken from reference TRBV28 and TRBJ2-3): DVKVTQSSRYLVKRTGEKVFLECVQDMDHENMFWYRQDPGLGLRLIYFSYDVKMKEKGDIPEGYSVSREKKERFSLILESASTNQTSMYLCASSSRTPVDTQYFGPGTRLTVL.

The CDR3 sequence is CASSLAGSLISGNTIYF. CDR3 bases: TGTGCCAGCAGCTTAGCGGGGAGCCTGATCTCTGGAAACACCATATATTTT. V usage is TRBV7-8 and J usage is TRBJ1-3; D is ambiguous. Trimming shortened V by 0 bases and J by 0 bases, and 12 bases separated the two germline ends. The germline CDR1 and CDR2 sequences are SGHVS and FQNEAQ. The CDR3 spans 17 residues. Complete variable domain (other parts from reference TRBV7-8 and TRBJ1-3): GAGVSQSPRYKVAKRGQDVALRCDPISGHVSLFWYQQALGQGPEFLTYFQNEAQLDKSGLPSDRFFAERPEGSVSTLKIQRTQQEDSAVYLCASSLAGSLISGNTIYFGEGSWLTVV.

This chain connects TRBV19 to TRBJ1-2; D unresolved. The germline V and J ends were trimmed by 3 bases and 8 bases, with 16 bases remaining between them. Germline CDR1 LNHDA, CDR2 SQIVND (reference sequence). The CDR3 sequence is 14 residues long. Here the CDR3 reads CASSITGVPRGYTF. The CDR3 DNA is TGTGCCAGTAGTATTACCGGGGTTCCTCGGGGCTACACCTTC.

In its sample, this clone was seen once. CDR3 residues: CASSQKDFPNSPLHF. The CDR3 DNA reads as TGCGCCAGCAGCCAGAAGGACTTTCCCAATTCACCCCTCCACTTT. The chain uses TRBV4-1 and TRBJ1-6; no definite D call. Per germline, CDR1 MGHRA and CDR2 YSYEKL. V was pared by 3 bases and J by 7 bases, with 13 bases between. CDR3 length: 15 amino acids.

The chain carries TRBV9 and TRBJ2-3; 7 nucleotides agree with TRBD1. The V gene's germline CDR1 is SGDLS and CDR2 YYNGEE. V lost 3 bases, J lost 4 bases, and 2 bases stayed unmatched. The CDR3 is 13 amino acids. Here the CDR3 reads CASSADRADTQYF. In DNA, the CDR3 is TGTGCCAGCAGCGCTGACAGGGCAGATACGCAGTATTTT.

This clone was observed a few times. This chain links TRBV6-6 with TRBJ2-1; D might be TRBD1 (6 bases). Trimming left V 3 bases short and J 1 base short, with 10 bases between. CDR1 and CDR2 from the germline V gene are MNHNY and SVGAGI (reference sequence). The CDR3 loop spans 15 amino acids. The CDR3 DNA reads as TGTGCCAGCAGTTATTCGACAGGTTCCTACAATGAGCAGTTCTTC. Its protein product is CASSYSTGSYNEQFF.

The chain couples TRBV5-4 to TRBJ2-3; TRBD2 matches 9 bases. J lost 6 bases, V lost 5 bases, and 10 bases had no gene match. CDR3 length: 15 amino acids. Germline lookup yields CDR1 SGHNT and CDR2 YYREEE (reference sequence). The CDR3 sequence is CASRGGLAGPDTQYF. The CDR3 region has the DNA TGTGCCAGCAGGGGGGGCCTAGCGGGACCCGATACGCAGTATTTT.

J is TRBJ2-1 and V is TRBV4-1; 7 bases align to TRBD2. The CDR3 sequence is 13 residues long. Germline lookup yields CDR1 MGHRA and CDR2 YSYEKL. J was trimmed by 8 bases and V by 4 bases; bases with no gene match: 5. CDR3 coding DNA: TGCGCCAGCAGCCTAAGACTAGCCCATGAGCAGTTCTTC. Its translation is CASSLRLAHEQFF.